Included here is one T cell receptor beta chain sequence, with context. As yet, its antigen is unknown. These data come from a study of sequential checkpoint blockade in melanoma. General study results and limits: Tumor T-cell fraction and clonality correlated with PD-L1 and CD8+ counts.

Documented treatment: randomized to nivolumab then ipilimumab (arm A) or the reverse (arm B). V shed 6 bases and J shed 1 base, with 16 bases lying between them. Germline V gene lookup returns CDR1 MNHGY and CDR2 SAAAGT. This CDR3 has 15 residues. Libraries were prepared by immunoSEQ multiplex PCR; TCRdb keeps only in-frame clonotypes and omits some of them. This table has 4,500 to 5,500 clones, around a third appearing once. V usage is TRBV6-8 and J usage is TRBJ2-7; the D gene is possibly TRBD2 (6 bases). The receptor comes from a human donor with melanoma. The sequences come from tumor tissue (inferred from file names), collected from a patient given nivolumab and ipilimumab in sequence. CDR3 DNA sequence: TGTGCCAGCAGGCCCGCTAGCGCTTATTCCTACGAGCAGTACTTC. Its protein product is CASRPASAYSYEQYF.